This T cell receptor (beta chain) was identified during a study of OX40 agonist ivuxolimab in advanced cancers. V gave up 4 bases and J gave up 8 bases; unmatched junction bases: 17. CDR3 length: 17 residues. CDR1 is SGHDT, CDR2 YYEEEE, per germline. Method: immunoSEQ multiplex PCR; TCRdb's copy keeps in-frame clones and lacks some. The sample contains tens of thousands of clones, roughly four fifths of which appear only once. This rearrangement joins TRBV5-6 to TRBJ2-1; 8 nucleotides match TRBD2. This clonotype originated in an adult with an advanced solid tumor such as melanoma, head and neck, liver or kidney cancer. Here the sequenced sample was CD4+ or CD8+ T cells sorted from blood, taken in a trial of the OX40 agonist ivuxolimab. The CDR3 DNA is TGTGCCAGCAGCGTCACTCTCTCCCGGGGGGGCTTGGATGAGCAGTTCTTC. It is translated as CASSVTLSRGGLDEQFF.